This T cell receptor beta chain was sequenced during a study of blood T cell repertoires in COVID-19. Study-wide context: The samples span acute and convalescent COVID-19 from the United States, Italy and Spain. The analysed material was cDNA or gDNA that came from T cells, B-cell-depleted T cells, or PBMCs.

Germline-derived CDR1 and CDR2 are LNHDA and SQIVND (reference sequence). Germline trimming cut 5 bases from V and 5 bases from J; bases unmatched to any gene: 10. The CDR3 is 16 amino acids. As processed by the authors: Counts of nucleated cells, estimated from reference gene primer amplification, were obtained. Here immunoSEQ multiplex PCR was the method, and the copy in TCRdb shows in-frame clones only, minus some. For V, J and clone size, that table is used; D and trimming come from the DNA. The table records 250,000 or so clones, 80% to 90% of them present only once. The sequence came from a man at least 80 years old with acute or convalescent COVID-19. The chain employs TRBV19 and TRBJ2-5, with 11 bases fitting TRBD1. The sample taken for sequencing was peripheral blood. CDR3 coding DNA: TGTGCCAGTAGTCCCATCGGACAGGGGGCAGGGGAGACCCAGTACTTC. Its protein is CASSPIGQGAGETQYF.